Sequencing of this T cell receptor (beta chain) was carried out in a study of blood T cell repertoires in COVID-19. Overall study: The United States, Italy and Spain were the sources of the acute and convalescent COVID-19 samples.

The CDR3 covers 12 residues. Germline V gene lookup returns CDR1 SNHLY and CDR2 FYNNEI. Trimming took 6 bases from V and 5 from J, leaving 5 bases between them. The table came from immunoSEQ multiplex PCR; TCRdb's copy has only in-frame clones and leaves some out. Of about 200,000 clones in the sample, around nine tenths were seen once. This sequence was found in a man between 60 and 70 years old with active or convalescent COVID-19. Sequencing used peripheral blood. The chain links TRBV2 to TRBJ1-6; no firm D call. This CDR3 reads CASRQDNSPLHF. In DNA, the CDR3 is TGTGCCAGCAGGCAGGATAATTCACCCCTCCACTTT.